The rows below give T cell receptor beta chains drawn from one sample of a study of cytomegalovirus exposure and HLA in healthy donors. The table came from immunoSEQ multiplex PCR; TCRdb's copy has only in-frame clones and leaves some out. The repertoire holds 80,000 or so clones, with around three quarters as singletons. Sequencing used PBMCs. The receptors stem from a male donor in good health and CMV-seropositive. Each CDR3 is given with its conserved first and last residue. Each record gives: J gene, D gene, V gene, clone size, CDR3 DNA, CDR3 protein. A D gene is named only where the DNA matches it firmly. Size tells how often a clone was seen (once, few, many) or the class of an expanded clone, and some rows leave it out.

TRBJ2-2 | . | TRBV11-2 | . | TGTGCCAGCAGCTTAGTCCCCGCCGGGGAGCTGTTTTTT | CASSLVPAGELFF
TRBJ2-1 | TRBD2 | TRBV4-1 | . | TGCGCCAGCAGACCATACCCTCCGGGACTAGCGAACAATGAGCAGTTCTTC | CASRPYPPGLANNEQFF
TRBJ2-5 | TRBD2 | TRBV19 | . | TGTGCCAGTAGTATTGGTACTAGCGGGACACATTCGGGGAAGACCCAGTACTTC | CASSIGTSGTHSGKTQYF
TRBJ2-7 | . | TRBV6-6 | . | TGTGCCAGCAGTTATGGAGGGGGGGCCAACGAGCAGTACTTC | CASSYGGGANEQYF
TRBJ1-2 | . | TRBV6-1 | once | TGTGCCAGCACTTTGGCTGGTGGCTACACCTTC | CASTLAGGYTF
TRBJ2-7 | TRBD2 | TRBV5-4 | . | TGTGCCAGCAGTCCGACTAGCGGGAGGGCCGGGGAGCAGTACTTC | CASSPTSGRAGEQYF
TRBJ1-1 | . | TRBV7-9 | . | TGTGCCAGCAGCTCTCGGGGAGACCCTGAAGCTTTCTTT | CASSSRGDPEAFF
TRBJ2-1 | TRBD2 | TRBV9 | . | TGTGCCAGCAGCGTGGGACTAGCGGGAGGGTATGAGCAGTTCTTC | CASSVGLAGGYEQFF
TRBJ2-6 | . | TRBV6-6 | . | TGTGCCAGCAGCTCCCCAGGGGATGGGGCCAACGTCCTGACTTTC | CASSSPGDGANVLTF
TRBJ1-2 | TRBD1 | TRBV29-1 | . | TGCAGCCACAACCGGGACAGCTATGGCTACACCTTC | CSHNRDSYGYTF
TRBJ2-7 | TRBD2 | TRBV5-4 | . | TGTGCCAGCAGCTTGGAAGGTAGCGGGGGGGCCTACGAGCAGTACTTC | CASSLEGSGGAYEQYF
TRBJ2-5 | TRBD2 | TRBV19 | . | TGTGCCAGTAGTAGAGGGACTAGCCCGGCAGAGACCCAGTACTTC | CASSRGTSPAETQYF
TRBJ1-4 | . | TRBV7-9 | . | TGTGCCAGCAGCTTAGCAAGAACAGGAACGAGGAGTGAAAAACTGTTTTTT | CASSLARTGTRSEKLFF
TRBJ1-4 | . | TRBV18 | . | TGTGCCAGCTCGCCCTCCTTGACAGCCCGTAATGAAAAACTGTTTTTT | CASSPSLTARNEKLFF
TRBJ2-7 | . | TRBV4-1 | . | TGCGCCAGCAGCCCCCGGGGATCGGCCCTAACCTACGAGCAGTACTTC | CASSPRGSALTYEQYF
TRBJ2-7 | TRBD2 | TRBV7-9 | . | TGTGCCAGCAGCTTAGGTGCGGGGGCCTACGAGCAGTACTTC | CASSLGAGAYEQYF
TRBJ2-2 | . | TRBV6-6 | . | TGTGCCAGCAACATAGCGGAGGTCGTGGGGGAGCTGTTTTTT | CASNIAEVVGELFF
TRBJ2-1 | TRBD1 | TRBV5-1 | few | TGCGCCAGCAGCTGGGGACAGGGTAGGGATGAGCAGTTCTTC | CASSWGQGRDEQFF
TRBJ1-2 | TRBD1 | TRBV27 | . | TGTGCCAGCAGCTTAACCCTGGGACAGGGTAGTCATGGCTACACCTTC | CASSLTLGQGSHGYTF
TRBJ1-4 | TRBD1 | TRBV5-1 | few | TGCGCCAGCAGTGAGGACAGGGGTGGTGAAAAACTGTTTTTT | CASSEDRGGEKLFF
TRBJ2-3 | . | TRBV7-7 | . | TGTGCCAGCAGCCCAGCGCATTCGACAGTTCCGGGCACAGATACGCAGTATTTT | CASSPAHSTVPGTDTQYF
TRBJ1-5 | . | TRBV4-1 | . | TGCGCCAGCAGGCGGAGAGCGGATAGCAATCAGCCCCAGCATTTT | CASRRRADSNQPQHF
TRBJ2-7 | TRBD1 | TRBV7-6 | . | TGTGCCAGCAGCTCGAACCGGGACAGGGGATCGAAACAGTACTTC | CASSSNRDRGSKQYF
TRBJ2-2 | TRBD2 | TRBV9 | . | TGTGCCAGCAGCGTAGCGAGCGGGGGCAACACCGGGGAGCTGTTTTTT | CASSVASGGNTGELFF
TRBJ1-6 | TRBD1 | TRBV7-9 | . | TGTGCCAGCAGCTTAGACTTGTGGACAGGGAAAAATTCACCCCTCCACTTT | CASSLDLWTGKNSPLHF
TRBJ2-7 | . | TRBV7-8 | . | TGTGCCAGCAGCTTAGACAGAAACTACGAGCAGTACTTC | CASSLDRNYEQYF
TRBJ1-4 | . | TRBV4-3 | . | TGCGCCAGCAGCCCCCGACCCGGAGGGGTTTACGGGTTACGAAATGAAAAACTGTTTTTT | CASSPRPGGVYGLRNEKLFF
TRBJ2-2 | TRBD2 | TRBV5-6 | . | TGTGCCAGCAGCTTTTGGGTTCTAGGACTAGCGGGGAACACCGGGGAGCTGTTTTTT | CASSFWVLGLAGNTGELFF
TRBJ1-1 | TRBD1 | TRBV19 | once | TGTGCCAGTAGTCTCTCGACAGGGACCACTGAAGCTTTCTTT | CASSLSTGTTEAFF
TRBJ1-4 | . | TRBV30 | . | TGTGCCTGGAGTCAGGGGAAAAATGAAAAACTGTTTTTT | CAWSQGKNEKLFF
TRBJ2-7 | TRBD2 | TRBV4-2 | . | TGTGCCAGCAGCCAAGAACTAGCGGGGACCGAGCAGTACTTC | CASSQELAGTEQYF
TRBJ2-3 | TRBD2 | TRBV27 | . | TGTGCCAGCAGTTTATCCCTTCCGGGACTAGCCGGCACAGATACGCAGTATTTT | CASSLSLPGLAGTDTQYF
TRBJ2-7 | TRBD1 | TRBV5-1 | . | TGCGCCAGCAGCGAGGGGACAGGGGAACTCTACGAGCAGTACTTC | CASSEGTGELYEQYF
TRBJ1-1 | TRBD1 | TRBV23-1 | . | TGCGCCAGCAGTCACGGGGACAGTCTGACTGAAGCTTTCTTT | CASSHGDSLTEAFF
TRBJ1-2 | TRBD1 | TRBV7-2 | . | TGTGCCAGCAGCTCCGGACAGGGTAACTATGGCTACACCTTC | CASSSGQGNYGYTF
TRBJ2-3 | . | TRBV27 | . | TGTGCCAGCAATGGGGTGGGGGGTACGCAGTATTTT | CASNGVGGTQYF
TRBJ2-2 | . | TRBV29-1 | . | TGCAGCGTAGCCGCGAACACCGGGGAGCTGTTTTTT | CSVAANTGELFF
TRBJ1-1 | . | TRBV28 | few | TGTGCCAGCAGTTCCTTCGGCAGGCAGAACACTGAAGCTTTCTTT | CASSSFGRQNTEAFF
TRBJ1-2 | . | TRBV6-5 | . | TGTGCCAGCAGGGGCCAAAACTATGGCTACACCTTC | CASRGQNYGYTF
TRBJ2-7 | TRBD2 | TRBV6-4 | . | TGTGCCGGCAGCCCGACTAGCGGACAGATTAACGAGCAGTACTTC | CAGSPTSGQINEQYF
TRBJ1-2 | . | TRBV11-1 | few | TGTGCCAGCAGCTTAACAGGGTTCAGCTATGGCTACACCTTC | CASSLTGFSYGYTF
TRBJ1-6 | . | TRBV19 | once | TGTGCCAGTACCGTCGGTACCGTAAATTCACCCCTCCACTTT | CASTVGTVNSPLHF
TRBJ2-3 | . | TRBV11-2 | few | TGTGCCAGCAGCACAGGACAGTTCACAGATACGCAGTATTTT | CASSTGQFTDTQYF
TRBJ1-1 | TRBD1 | TRBV28 | . | TGTGCCAGCAGTCCGCCAGGGGGCCAGAACACTGAAGCTTTCTTT | CASSPPGGQNTEAFF
TRBJ1-5 | TRBD1 | TRBV18 | few | TGTGCCAGCTCACCAAAGGGGGCGAGCAATCAGCCCCAGCATTTT | CASSPKGASNQPQHF
TRBJ2-2 | TRBD1 | TRBV6-1 | few | TGTGCCAGCAGTGATCAAGAGGGGGCGACCCCGAACACCGGGGAGCTGTTTTTT | CASSDQEGATPNTGELFF
TRBJ1-1 | TRBD1 | TRBV4-1 | . | TGCGCCAGCAGCGGACAGGGACGAGGGAACACTGAAGCTTTCTTT | CASSGQGRGNTEAFF
TRBJ2-1 | . | TRBV19 | . | TGTGCCAGTTCGGTCAGGGATCGTTCCTACAATGAGCAGTTCTTC | CASSVRDRSYNEQFF
TRBJ2-5 | TRBD1 | TRBV4-1 | . | TGCGCCAGCAGCCATACCAGGGACAGGTTTGAGACCCAGTACTTC | CASSHTRDRFETQYF
TRBJ2-3 | TRBD2 | TRBV29-1 | . | TGCAGCGTTGAAACTAGCGGGGTGGGAACAGATACGCAGTATTTT | CSVETSGVGTDTQYF
TRBJ2-4 | TRBD2 | TRBV10-3 | . | TGTGCCATCAGTGAGTCTAGCGGGAGGGAACTTAAAAACATTCAGTACTTC | CAISESSGRELKNIQYF
TRBJ2-6 | TRBD1 | TRBV5-1 | . | TGCGCCAGCAGCTTGGGTAGGGGACAGGGGGTCCGCTTTGGGGCCAACGTCCTGACTTTC | CASSLGRGQGVRFGANVLTF
TRBJ2-5 | . | TRBV7-5 | . | TGTGTCAGAAGCTTAGGGCTAGCGGATGCCCCAGAGACCCAGTACTTC | CVRSLGLADAPETQYF
TRBJ2-3 | TRBD2 | TRBV7-2 | . | TGTGCCAGCAGCTTAAGGAGCGGGGGGCCAAGCACAGATACGCAGTATTTT | CASSLRSGGPSTDTQYF
TRBJ2-7 | TRBD2 | TRBV30 | . | TGTGCCTGGAGAAATCGACTAGCTGAGAACTCCCCTTACGAGCAGTACTTC | CAWRNRLAENSPYEQYF